What follows describes a single T cell receptor beta chain. Its specificity is not known. The sample is drawn from a study of cytomegalovirus exposure and HLA in healthy donors. This CDR3 spans 19 amino acids. CDR1 is ENHRY, CDR2 SYGVKD, per germline. V was clipped by 4 bases and J by 2 bases; unmatched bases: 17. General study findings and limits: Indistinguishable V segments, including TRBV6-2 and TRBV6-3, were excluded. Later analysis placed DRB1 highest and HLA-C lowest in TCR association rates, which differed by HLA locus. Most likely, a cluster of highly shared sequence variants arose as a sequencing artifact.

The PCR ran on 60 Vbeta and 13 Jbeta primers. Authors' data handling: There were about 80 million unique TCR beta chains by a later count, and around 10 million of them were shared. Here immunoSEQ multiplex PCR was the method, and the copy in TCRdb shows in-frame clones only, minus some. V and J calls and clone size are as listed in that table; D and trimming were resolved from the DNA. The sample lists some 250,000 clones; about four fifths were seen once. The sample comprised PBMCs. This TCR derives from a woman aged 40 to 49 in good health and CMV-seropositive. The chain recombines TRBV10-3 with TRBJ2-3; 8 nucleotides match TRBD2. The CDR3 loop reads CAISARGPLAVYSTDTQYF. Here the CDR3 DNA reads TGTGCCATCAGTGCTAGGGGCCCACTAGCGGTTTACTCCACAGATACGCAGTATTTT.